The subject of this entry is one T cell receptor (beta chain). What antigen it recognizes has not been identified. No base qualities exist here, and no much larger clone lies one base off it. The record originates from a study of blood T cells in healthy people across ages (dated by TCRdb to 2013 to 2016). About the full investigation: In model experiments, template switching captured about one uniquely barcoded TCR beta cDNA molecule for every two T cells. To track age-related changes in TCR beta repertoire diversity, the study relied on deep sequencing normalized with unique cDNA molecular identifiers. Four age groups were formed from the donors: young (average approximately 15 years), middle-aged (roughly 38), aged (roughly 58) and long-lived (about 75). Using the same blood draw, the study looked at two additional independent replicas of 1 million unique cDNA reads for two donors, one aged 18 to 30 and the other aged 80 or older. Results the study describes overall, beyond this receptor: As age increased, observed TCR beta diversity per million T cells dropped in a roughly linear way, and a significant reduction was already evident by age around 41. The percentage of naive T cells measured by flow cytometry correlated strongly with observed TCR beta diversity. Because profiling used bulk unsorted PBMCs, naive and antigen-experienced compartments could not be compared conclusively. Compared with the aged group, the long-lived group had more naive CD4+ T cells, fewer expanded clones and increased TCR diversity, a pattern suggesting age selection. Total diversity estimates from one million sequenced T cells were considered lower bounds and underestimates. Because the CMV infection status of the donors was unknown, age-related changes in expanded clonotypes may potentially have been confounded.

The approximately 39 donors, aged 6 to 90 years, were systemically healthy Caucasian individuals from Russia. Each donor gave ten milliliters of peripheral blood, collected into EDTA-treated Vacutainer tubes. PBMCs were isolated by Ficoll-Paque density-gradient centrifugation, with at least 6 million obtained per sample. Trizol reagent was used to extract total RNA from PBMCs, with at least 6 micrograms per sample. The percentages of naive CD45RAhigh/CD27high T cells were determined by flow cytometry on a PBMC aliquot from every donor. The germline V gene provides CDR1 ENHRY and CDR2 SYGVKD. The V end loses 4 bases and the J end loses 1 base, and a stretch of 13 bases separates them. The cysteine opens and the phenylalanine closes a CDR3 of 15 amino acids. Solely the CDR3 DNA is kept, with 45 bases framed from the first base. Libraries were prepared through 5' RACE. Sequenced on an Illumina HiSeq 2500. The second PCR ran for roughly 7 to 11 cycles and used a J-beta primer mix along with a sample-barcoded 5' primer. A template-switch 5' adaptor carrying 12 random nucleotides introduced a unique molecular identifier onto each TCR beta cDNA molecule. Each sample yielded at least 3 million CDR3-containing paired-end reads. The Mint cDNA synthesis kit, primed by a TRBC-specific oligonucleotide, was used to synthesize first-strand cDNA from all RNA. All cDNA was treated with uracil-DNA glycosylase and then went through a first 18-cycle PCR with the universal primers M1SS and BC2_uni_R. In the original analysis: Each sample was normalized by randomly selecting 1 million high-quality reads, each carrying a distinct molecular identifier. Reads sharing molecular identifiers were discarded rather than binned into consensus sequences. MiTCR, with a Q25 quality threshold and the strictest error-elimination algorithm, was used for CDR3 identification, clonotype clustering and error correction. A nonparametric unseen species model using Euler transformation provided a lower-bound estimate of total TCR beta diversity. TCRdb reprocessed the public reads (quality trimming at Q25 with fastp, clone calling with MiXCR) and kept in-frame beta chains. Rows are combined by CDR3 protein, so each entry shows the most common genes and DNA. These V and J calls are TCRdb output, not the study's own analysis. This sample lists approximately 490,000 distinct CDR3 sequences; around 24% were detected once. The ten most abundant clones make up approximately 8.7% of the sample.

The sample was also linked to a second study, of T cells of mothers and their children. That second publication adds: Nine systemically healthy Caucasian individuals, comprising three mothers and their six children, were included as donors. cDNA synthesis used all of the extracted RNA, with roughly 1.5 ug of RNA in each 15 ul reaction. In the second PCR, sample barcodes and 2-4 random nucleotides were introduced via the M1S primer. Over 8 million TCR beta CDR3 reads came from each mother, compared with about 3 million reads from each child. Thymic selection similarly shapes TCR recombination output in related and unrelated pairs, with minor effect from inherited differences. Normalized repertoire overlap was always found to be slightly, but never significantly, higher in related mother-child pairs than in unrelated mother-child pairs. Persistent microchimeric T cell clones were not detected, at a sensitivity of 85 to 100 clones per million clonotypes. In the study, deep NGS was used to compare the TCR beta repertoires of mothers and children, and features distinguishing related mother-child pairs from unrelated individuals were sought. The mean age was roughly 44 +/- 4 years for the mothers and around 10 +/- 4 years for the children. After adapter ligation was performed with NEBNext reagents, the libraries were sequenced on an Illumina HiSeq 2000 with 100+100 nt paired-end reads. To prevent cross-contamination, the mother and child libraries were prepared one month apart and sequenced in separate runs. Between roughly 500,000 and 2,300,000 distinct TCR beta clonotypes were identified per donor. Naive TCR beta clonotypes were estimated from low-frequency clonotypes matched to each donor's FACS-determined naive share, without sorting.

This receptor was identified in a boy aged 5 to 17 in good health. The rearrangement combines TRBV10-3 with TRBJ1-1; no D gene can be assigned with confidence. The sequencing sample was made of blood. The nucleotide sequence reads as follows: TGTGCCATCAGTGCCAATCCAACGGCGAACACTGAAGCTTTCTTT. It is translated as CAISANPTANTEAFF.